The subject of this entry is one T cell receptor beta chain. No antigen is known for it. This entry comes from a study of shared clonotypes between healthy human individuals. Study outcomes and limitations: Inspection by rarefaction showed sorted-subset sequencing to be incomplete despite large depth.

This CDR3 has 15 amino acids. The germline gives CDR1 SGDLS, CDR2 YYNGEE. With 2 bases removed from V and 3 bases from J, the gap between germline ends came to 15 bases. Assay: immunoSEQ multiplex PCR; the TCRdb copy retains only in-frame clones and omits some. The data hold about 1,500,000 clones, with roughly 97% observed a single time. The TCR was taken from a man aged 30 to 45 in good health. Material: naive CD4+ T cells sorted from blood. Regarding subset: CD45RA+ positively selected. The J gene is TRBJ2-7, the V gene TRBV9; D uncertain. The CDR3 DNA sequence: TGTGCCAGCAGCGTCGACCCGTCCCAAAACTACGAGCAGTACTTC. As protein: CASSVDPSQNYEQYF.